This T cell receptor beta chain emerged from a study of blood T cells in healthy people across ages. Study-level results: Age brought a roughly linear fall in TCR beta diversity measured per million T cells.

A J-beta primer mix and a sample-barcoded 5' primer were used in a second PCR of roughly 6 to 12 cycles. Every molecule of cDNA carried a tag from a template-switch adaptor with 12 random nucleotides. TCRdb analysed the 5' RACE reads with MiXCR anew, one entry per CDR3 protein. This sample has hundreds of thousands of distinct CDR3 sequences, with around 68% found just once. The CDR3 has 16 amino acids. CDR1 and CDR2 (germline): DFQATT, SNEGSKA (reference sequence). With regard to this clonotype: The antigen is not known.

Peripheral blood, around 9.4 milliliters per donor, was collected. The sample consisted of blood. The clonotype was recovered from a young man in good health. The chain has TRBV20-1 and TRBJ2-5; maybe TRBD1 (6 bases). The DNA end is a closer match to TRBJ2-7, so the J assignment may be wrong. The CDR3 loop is CSAAPLTGRGRSEQYF. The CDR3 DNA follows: TGCAGTGCTGCCCCCCTAACCGGCAGGGGACGTAGCGAGCAGTACTTC.